This TCR beta chain comes out of a study of blood T cell repertoires in COVID-19. On the study more broadly: The United States, Italy and Spain supplied acute and convalescent COVID-19 samples. Sample material is recorded as cDNA or gDNA derived from T cells, B-cell-depleted T cells, or PBMCs.

In the original workflow: By means of reference gene primer amplification, nucleated cell counts were estimated. TCRdb's table, derived via immunoSEQ multiplex PCR, lists solely in-frame clones and lacks some. V, J and clone size reflect that table, while D and trimming were determined from the DNA. The sample holds 79,000 or so clones, more than 75% seen once. V lost 6 bases and J lost 4, with 15 bases in between. The CDR3 runs 14 residues. Germline values: CDR1 SGHDN, CDR2 FVKESK. The sequence derives from a human donor in a cohort sampled during active COVID-19. The specimen was peripheral blood. The chain couples TRBV14 to TRBJ1-1, with a weak D call TRBD1 (6 bases). CDR3 nucleotides: TGTGCCAGCAGTCAATCAGGGGTTACCACTGAAGCTTTCTTT. This sequence encodes CASSQSGVTTEAFF. Variable domain in full (rest from reference TRBV14 and TRBJ1-1): EAGVTQFPSHSVIEKGQTVTLRCDPISGHDNLYWYRRVMGKEIKFLLHFVKESKQDESGMPNNRFLAERTGGTYSTLKVQPAELEDSGVYFCASSQSGVTTEAFFGQGTRLTVV.